This T cell receptor beta chain was recovered during a study of cytomegalovirus exposure and HLA in healthy donors. Study background: Ancestry clustering placed about 80% of approximately 370 genotyped donors in the Caucasian-associated cluster. Study observations and caveats: The likely explanation for a cluster of highly shared sequence variants was sequencing artifact.

V was pared by 0 bases and J by 2 bases, with 5 bases between. The CDR3 has 13 amino acids. CDR1 SGHTA and CDR2 FQGNSA come from the germline V gene. On this clone: Its antigen is unknown.

Primers: 60 Vbeta forward and 13 Jbeta reverse. Profiling relied on immunoSEQ multiplex PCR, and the TCRdb table lists in-frame clones only, not all of them. The sample contains approximately 190,000 clones, 75% to 90% of which appear only once. V and J are TRBV7-2 and TRBJ2-7; no reliable D call. This clonotype originated in a man aged 40-50 years in good health and CMV-seropositive. The specimen sequenced was PBMCs. CDR3 loop: CASSLARAYEQYF. CDR3 sequence (DNA): TGTGCCAGCAGCTTAGCGCGTGCCTACGAGCAGTACTTC.